This T cell receptor beta chain is from a study of blood T cells in healthy people across ages. A sample-barcoded 5' primer and a J-beta primer mix were used in a second PCR of about 7 to 12 cycles. TCRdb re-analysed the 5' RACE reads in MiXCR, keeping a single row per CDR3 protein. The data contain about 1.6 million distinct CDR3 sequences, 34% of them singletons. Points from the study as a whole: Long-lived donors exceeded aged donors in naive CD4+ cells and diversity.

This CDR3 comprises 12 residues. The ends were cut back, 2 bases at V and 9 bases at J, with 8 bases in the middle. The germline V gene has CDR1 MGHRA and CDR2 YSYEKL. This clonotype was picked up many times. The antigen remains undetermined. The clonotype was recovered from a woman in her thirties in good health. Material: blood. The gene calls are TRBV4-1 and TRBJ2-1; tentatively, D is TRBD2 (6 bases). CDR3 in DNA: TGCGCCAGCAGCCAACTGGGGGGTGAGCAGTTCTTC. The encoded protein is CASSQLGGEQFF.